Listed below are T cell receptor beta chains from one sample, sequenced in a study of T cells after yellow fever vaccination. Using its own MiXCR run on the 5' RACE reads, TCRdb lists one record per CDR3 protein. The table lists 50,000 to 60,000 distinct CDR3 sequences, 6.5% to 8% of them singletons. The sample consisted of CD8+ T cells not binding an NS4B(214-222) dextramer, sorted from PBMCs, taken around 45 days after the first yellow fever vaccination. The receptors come from a man aged 18 to 35 who received the YFV17D yellow fever vaccine. CDR3s include the opening cysteine and the closing phenylalanine or tryptophan. A D gene is named only where the DNA matches it firmly. A clone size is listed for some rows: how often the clone was seen (once, few, many), or a class if it is expanded.

CDR3 length: 13; J gene: TRBJ1-1; clone size: few; D gene: TRBD1; V gene: TRBV6-6; CDR3 protein: CASRAGTGLEAFF; CDR3 DNA: TGTGCCAGCAGAGCCGGGACAGGGCTTGAAGCTTTCTTT
CDR3 length: 15; J gene: TRBJ2-3; clone size: many; D gene: -; V gene: TRBV6-5; CDR3 protein: CASSYLGATQDTQYF; CDR3 DNA: TGTGCCAGCAGTTACTTAGGGGCCACCCAGGATACGCAGTATTTT
CDR3 length: 14; J gene: TRBJ1-5; clone size: -; D gene: -; V gene: TRBV9; CDR3 protein: CASSIGGGDQPQHF; CDR3 DNA: TGTGCCAGCAGCATCGGGGGGGGTGATCAGCCCCAGCATTTT
CDR3 length: 13; J gene: TRBJ2-1; clone size: -; D gene: TRBD2; V gene: TRBV5-1; CDR3 protein: CASSLGLADEQFF; CDR3 DNA: TGCGCCAGCAGCCTCGGACTAGCGGATGAGCAGTTCTTC
CDR3 length: 17; J gene: TRBJ1-2; clone size: many; D gene: -; V gene: TRBV2; CDR3 protein: CASMGFGGRNPPYGYTF; CDR3 DNA: TGTGCCAGCATGGGGTTCGGGGGGAGAAATCCACCCTATGGCTACACCTTC
CDR3 length: 15; J gene: TRBJ2-5; clone size: few; D gene: -; V gene: TRBV7-6; CDR3 protein: CASSLVDGGRETQYF; CDR3 DNA: TGTGCCAGCAGCTTAGTTGATGGGGGCAGGGAGACCCAGTACTTC
CDR3 length: 14; J gene: TRBJ2-3; clone size: many; D gene: -; V gene: TRBV9; CDR3 protein: CASSVEGEPDTQYF; CDR3 DNA: TGTGCCAGCAGCGTAGAGGGAGAGCCAGATACGCAGTATTTT
CDR3 length: 17; J gene: TRBJ2-5; clone size: -; D gene: TRBD2; V gene: TRBV4-3; CDR3 protein: CASSQVTSGGPIKAQYF; CDR3 DNA: TGCGCCAGCAGCCAGGTGACTAGCGGGGGCCCTATTAAGGCCCAGTACTTC
CDR3 length: 15; J gene: TRBJ2-5; clone size: few; D gene: -; V gene: TRBV5-1; CDR3 protein: CASTQWDREVETQYF; CDR3 DNA: TGCGCCAGCACTCAATGGGACCGCGAGGTGGAGACCCAGTACTTC
CDR3 length: 15; J gene: TRBJ2-1; clone size: many; D gene: -; V gene: TRBV4-1; CDR3 protein: CASRRTASSYNEQFF; CDR3 DNA: TGCGCCAGCAGGAGGACAGCCAGCTCCTACAATGAGCAGTTCTTC
CDR3 length: 15; J gene: TRBJ2-3; clone size: many; D gene: -; V gene: TRBV10-3; CDR3 protein: CAISDPGTPPESQYF; CDR3 DNA: TGTGCCATCAGTGATCCCGGGACCCCTCCGGAGTCGCAGTATTTT
CDR3 length: 13; J gene: TRBJ2-7; clone size: -; D gene: TRBD2; V gene: TRBV7-8; CDR3 protein: CASSPGTSDEQYF; CDR3 DNA: TGTGCCAGCAGCCCTGGGACTAGCGACGAGCAGTACTTC
CDR3 length: 15; J gene: TRBJ2-7; clone size: many; D gene: -; V gene: TRBV12-3/TRBV12-4; CDR3 protein: CASSLVGTNSYEQYF; CDR3 DNA: TGTGCCAGCAGTTTGGTAGGAACTAACTCCTACGAGCAGTACTTC
CDR3 length: 17; J gene: TRBJ2-4; clone size: -; D gene: TRBD2; V gene: TRBV9; CDR3 protein: CASSVQPAGGPSDIQYF; CDR3 DNA: TGTGCCAGCAGCGTCCAACCGGCGGGGGGGCCGAGTGACATTCAGTACTTC
CDR3 length: 14; J gene: TRBJ2-3; clone size: many; D gene: -; V gene: TRBV20-1; CDR3 protein: CSATTNTGTDTQYF; CDR3 DNA: TGCAGTGCCACCACCAATACGGGCACAGATACGCAGTATTTT
CDR3 length: 15; J gene: TRBJ2-1; clone size: many; D gene: TRBD2; V gene: TRBV13; CDR3 protein: CASSLGTSGVGEQFF; CDR3 DNA: TGTGCCAGCAGCTTAGGGACTAGCGGGGTTGGTGAGCAGTTCTTC
CDR3 length: 15; J gene: TRBJ1-2; clone size: many; D gene: TRBD1; V gene: TRBV4-3; CDR3 protein: CASSQDRTGGYGYTF; CDR3 DNA: TGCGCCAGCAGCCAAGATCGTACAGGGGGCTATGGCTACACCTTC
CDR3 length: 15; J gene: TRBJ2-2; clone size: -; D gene: -; V gene: TRBV10-3; CDR3 protein: CAISDLDTNTGELFF; CDR3 DNA: TGTGCCATCAGTGATTTGGACACGAACACCGGGGAGCTGTTTTTT
CDR3 length: 13; J gene: TRBJ2-3; clone size: many; D gene: -; V gene: TRBV27; CDR3 protein: CASKVSGTDTQYF; CDR3 DNA: TGTGCCAGCAAGGTCTCGGGCACAGATACGCAGTATTTT
CDR3 length: 14; J gene: TRBJ1-2; clone size: -; D gene: -; V gene: TRBV7-9; CDR3 protein: CASSQSMWSDGYTF; CDR3 DNA: TGTGCCAGCAGCCAGAGTATGTGGAGTGATGGCTACACCTTC